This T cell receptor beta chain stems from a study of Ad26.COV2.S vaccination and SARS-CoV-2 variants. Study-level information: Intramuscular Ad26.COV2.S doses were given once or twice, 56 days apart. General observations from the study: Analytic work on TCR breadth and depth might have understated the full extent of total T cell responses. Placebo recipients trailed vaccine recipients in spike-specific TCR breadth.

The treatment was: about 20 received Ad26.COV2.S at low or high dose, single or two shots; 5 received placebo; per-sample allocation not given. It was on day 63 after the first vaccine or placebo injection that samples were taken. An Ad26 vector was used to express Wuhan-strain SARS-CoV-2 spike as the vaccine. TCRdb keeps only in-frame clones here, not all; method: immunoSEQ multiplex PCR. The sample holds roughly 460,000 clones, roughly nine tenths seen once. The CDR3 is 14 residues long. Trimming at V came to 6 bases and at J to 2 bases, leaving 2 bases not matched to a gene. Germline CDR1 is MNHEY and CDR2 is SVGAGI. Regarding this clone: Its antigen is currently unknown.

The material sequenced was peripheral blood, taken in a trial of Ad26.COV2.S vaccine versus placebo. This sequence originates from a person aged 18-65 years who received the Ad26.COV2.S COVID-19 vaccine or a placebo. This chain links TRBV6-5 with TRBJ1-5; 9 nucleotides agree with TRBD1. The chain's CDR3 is CASSRDRGNQPQHF. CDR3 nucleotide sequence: TGTGCCAGCAGCCGGGACAGGGGCAATCAGCCCCAGCATTTT.